Below, one TCR beta chain is given with its context. Its antigen is as yet unknown. TCRdb called the 5' RACE reads again in MiXCR, with one record for every CDR3 protein. Among 400,000 to 500,000 distinct CDR3 sequences listed, around 24% were seen once. Per the germline V gene, CDR1 is MGHRA and CDR2 is YSYEKL. CDR3 length equals 17 residues. V lost 1 base and J 1 base, leaving 16 bases between the germline ends. This record belongs to a study of T-cell memory formation after mild COVID-19. General observations from the study: Among clones contracting day 15 to 85, CD4/CD8 was balanced, whereas later expanders leaned CD4+. Second-wave clones that peaked on day 37 lacked confirmed SARS-CoV-2 specificity.

The TCR sequence derives from an adult woman who had mild COVID-19 (a few samples of this study predate the infection). Cell type and time point are not known. Sequenced material: PBMCs or a T cell subset sorted from them (not recorded which). The rearrangement links TRBV4-1 to TRBJ1-1; tentatively, D is TRBD1 (6 bases). CDR3 in amino acids: CASSQVPSRTANTEAFF. CDR3 bases: TGCGCCAGCAGCCAAGTCCCGAGCCGGACAGCGAACACTGAAGCTTTCTTT.